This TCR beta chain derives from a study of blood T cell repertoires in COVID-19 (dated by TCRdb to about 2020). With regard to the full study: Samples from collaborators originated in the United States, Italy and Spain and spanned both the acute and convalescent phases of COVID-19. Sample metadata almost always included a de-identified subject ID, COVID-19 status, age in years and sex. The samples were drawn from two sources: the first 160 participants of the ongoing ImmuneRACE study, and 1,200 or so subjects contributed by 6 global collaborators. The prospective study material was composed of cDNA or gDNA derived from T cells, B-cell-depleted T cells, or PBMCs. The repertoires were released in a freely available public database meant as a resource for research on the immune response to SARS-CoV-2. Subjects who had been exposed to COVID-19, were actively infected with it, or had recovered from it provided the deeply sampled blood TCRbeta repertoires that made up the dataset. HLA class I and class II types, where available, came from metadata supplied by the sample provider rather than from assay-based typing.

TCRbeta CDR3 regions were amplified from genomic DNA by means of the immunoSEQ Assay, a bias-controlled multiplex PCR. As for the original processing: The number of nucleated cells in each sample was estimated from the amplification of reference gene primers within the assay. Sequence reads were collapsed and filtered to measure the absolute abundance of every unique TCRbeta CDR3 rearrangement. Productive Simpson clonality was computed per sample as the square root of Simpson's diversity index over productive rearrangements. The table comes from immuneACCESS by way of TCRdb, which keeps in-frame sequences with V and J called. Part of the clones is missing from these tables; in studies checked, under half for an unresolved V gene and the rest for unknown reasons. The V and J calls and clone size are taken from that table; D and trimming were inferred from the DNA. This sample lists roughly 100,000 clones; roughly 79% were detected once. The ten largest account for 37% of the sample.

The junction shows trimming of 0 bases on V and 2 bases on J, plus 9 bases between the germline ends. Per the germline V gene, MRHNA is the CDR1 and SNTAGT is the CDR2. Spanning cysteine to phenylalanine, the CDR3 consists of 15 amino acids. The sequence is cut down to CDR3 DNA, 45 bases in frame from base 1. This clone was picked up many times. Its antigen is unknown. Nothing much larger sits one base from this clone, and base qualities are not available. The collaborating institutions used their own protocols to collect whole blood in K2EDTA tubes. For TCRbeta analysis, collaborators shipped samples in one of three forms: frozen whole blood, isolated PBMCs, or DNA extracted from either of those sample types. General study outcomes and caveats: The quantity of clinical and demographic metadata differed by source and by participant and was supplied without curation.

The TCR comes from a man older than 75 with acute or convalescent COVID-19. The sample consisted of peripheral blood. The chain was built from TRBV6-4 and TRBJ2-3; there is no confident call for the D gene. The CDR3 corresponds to CASSDSSEPTDTQYF. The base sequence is TGTGCCAGCAGTGACTCGTCGGAGCCCACAGATACGCAGTATTTT.